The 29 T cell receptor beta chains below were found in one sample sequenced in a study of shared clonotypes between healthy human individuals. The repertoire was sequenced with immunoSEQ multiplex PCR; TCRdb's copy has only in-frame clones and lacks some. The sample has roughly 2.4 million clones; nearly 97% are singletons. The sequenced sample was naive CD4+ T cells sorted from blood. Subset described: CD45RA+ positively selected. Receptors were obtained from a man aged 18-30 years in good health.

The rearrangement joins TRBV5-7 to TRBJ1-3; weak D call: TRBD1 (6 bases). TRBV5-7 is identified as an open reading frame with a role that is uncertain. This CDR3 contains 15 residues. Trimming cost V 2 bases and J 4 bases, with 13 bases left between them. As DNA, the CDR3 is TGTGCCAGCAGCTTCCGACAGGAGCACGGAAACACCATATATTTT. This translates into CASSFRQEHGNTIYF.

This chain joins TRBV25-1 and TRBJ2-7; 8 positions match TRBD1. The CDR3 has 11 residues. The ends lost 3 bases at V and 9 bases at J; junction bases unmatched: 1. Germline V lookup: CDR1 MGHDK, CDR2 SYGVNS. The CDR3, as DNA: TGTGCCAGCAGTGAGGGGACAGGGCAGTACTTC. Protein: CASSEGTGQYF.

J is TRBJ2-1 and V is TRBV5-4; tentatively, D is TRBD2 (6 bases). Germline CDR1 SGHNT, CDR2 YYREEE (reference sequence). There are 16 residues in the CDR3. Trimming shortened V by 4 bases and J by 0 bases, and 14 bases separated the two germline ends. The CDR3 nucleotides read TGTGCCAGCAGCAGAGTGGGCGGGGCCTCCTACAATGAGCAGTTCTTC. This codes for CASSRVGGASYNEQFF.

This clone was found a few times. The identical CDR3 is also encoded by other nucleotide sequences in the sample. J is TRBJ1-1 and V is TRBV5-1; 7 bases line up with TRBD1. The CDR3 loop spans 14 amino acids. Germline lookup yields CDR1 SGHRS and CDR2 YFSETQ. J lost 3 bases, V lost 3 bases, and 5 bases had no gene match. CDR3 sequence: CASSSQGSDTEAFF. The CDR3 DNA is TGCGCCAGCAGCTCACAGGGGTCGGACACTGAAGCTTTCTTT.

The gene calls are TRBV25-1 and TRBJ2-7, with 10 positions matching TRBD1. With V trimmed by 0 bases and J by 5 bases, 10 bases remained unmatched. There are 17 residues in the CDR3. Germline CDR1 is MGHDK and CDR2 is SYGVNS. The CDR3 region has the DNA TGTGCCAGCAGTGAATATACTCCGGGACAGGGGAAGAACGAGCAGTACTTC. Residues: CASSEYTPGQGKNEQYF.

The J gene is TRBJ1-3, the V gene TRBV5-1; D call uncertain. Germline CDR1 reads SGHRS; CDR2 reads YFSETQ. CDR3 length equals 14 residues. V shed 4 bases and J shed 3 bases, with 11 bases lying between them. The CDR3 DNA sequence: TGCGCCAGCAGCCTAGGGTTGGGTGGAAACACCATATATTTT. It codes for CASSLGLGGNTIYF.

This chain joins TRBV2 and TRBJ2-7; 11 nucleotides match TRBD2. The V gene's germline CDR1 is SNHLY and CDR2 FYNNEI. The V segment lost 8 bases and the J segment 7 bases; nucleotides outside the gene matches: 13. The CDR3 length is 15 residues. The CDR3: CASRTTSGGPLEQYF. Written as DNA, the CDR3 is TGTGCCAGCCGCACCACTAGCGGGGGCCCGCTAGAGCAGTACTTC.

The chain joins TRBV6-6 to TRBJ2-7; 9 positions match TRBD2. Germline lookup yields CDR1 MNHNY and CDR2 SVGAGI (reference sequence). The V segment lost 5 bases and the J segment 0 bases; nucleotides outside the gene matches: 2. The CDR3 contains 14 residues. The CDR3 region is CASSKGLASYEQYF. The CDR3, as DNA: TGTGCCAGCAGTAAGGGACTAGCCTCCTACGAGCAGTACTTC.

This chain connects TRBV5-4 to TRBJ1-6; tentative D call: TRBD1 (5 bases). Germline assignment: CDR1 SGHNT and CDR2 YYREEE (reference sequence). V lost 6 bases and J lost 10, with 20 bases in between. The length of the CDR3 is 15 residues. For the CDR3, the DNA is TGTGCCAGCACACTGGGGCGGCAGGGTGGATCACCCCTCCACTTT. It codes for CASTLGRQGGSPLHF.

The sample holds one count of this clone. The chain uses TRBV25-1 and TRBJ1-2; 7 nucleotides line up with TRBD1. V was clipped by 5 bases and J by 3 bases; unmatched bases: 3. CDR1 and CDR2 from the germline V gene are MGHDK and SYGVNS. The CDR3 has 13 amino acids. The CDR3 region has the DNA TGTGCCAGCAGTTTCAGGGGGGACTATGGCTACACCTTC. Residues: CASSFRGDYGYTF.

In nucleotides, the CDR3 is TGTGCCATCAGTGAGATGGTTGGCGGGGGCTACACCTTC. This sequence encodes CAISEMVGGGYTF. The chain links TRBV10-3 to TRBJ1-2; D is unresolved. The CDR3 extends over 13 amino acids. Looked up from germline, CDR1 is ENHRY and CDR2 is SYGVKD. The V and J ends lost 2 bases and 8 bases respectively, with 12 bases between them.

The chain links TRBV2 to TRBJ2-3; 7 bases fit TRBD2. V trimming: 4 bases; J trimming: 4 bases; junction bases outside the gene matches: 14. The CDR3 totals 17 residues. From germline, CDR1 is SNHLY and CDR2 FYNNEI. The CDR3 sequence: CASSGGRAGAGADTQYF. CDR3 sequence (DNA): TGTGCCAGCAGTGGAGGTAGGGCGGGAGCTGGCGCAGATACGCAGTATTTT.

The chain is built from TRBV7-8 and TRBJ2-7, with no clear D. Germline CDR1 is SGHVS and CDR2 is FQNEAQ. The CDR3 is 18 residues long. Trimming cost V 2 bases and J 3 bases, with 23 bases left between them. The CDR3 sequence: CASSLFGAPILSLYEQYF. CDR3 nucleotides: TGTGCCAGCAGCTTATTCGGCGCGCCCATTCTGAGTCTCTACGAGCAGTACTTC.

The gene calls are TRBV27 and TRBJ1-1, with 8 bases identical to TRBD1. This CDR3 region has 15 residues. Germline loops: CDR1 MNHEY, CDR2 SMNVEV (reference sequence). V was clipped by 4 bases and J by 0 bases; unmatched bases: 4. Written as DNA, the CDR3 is TGTGCCAGCAGTTCCAGACAGGGGATGAACACTGAAGCTTTCTTT. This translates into CASSSRQGMNTEAFF.

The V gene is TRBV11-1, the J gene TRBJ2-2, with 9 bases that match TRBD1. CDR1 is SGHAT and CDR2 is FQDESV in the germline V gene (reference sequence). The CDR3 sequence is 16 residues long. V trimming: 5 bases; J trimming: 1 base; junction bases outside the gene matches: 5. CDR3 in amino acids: CASSVGTGKNTGELFF. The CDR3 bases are TGTGCCAGCAGCGTCGGGACAGGGAAGAACACCGGGGAGCTGTTTTTT.

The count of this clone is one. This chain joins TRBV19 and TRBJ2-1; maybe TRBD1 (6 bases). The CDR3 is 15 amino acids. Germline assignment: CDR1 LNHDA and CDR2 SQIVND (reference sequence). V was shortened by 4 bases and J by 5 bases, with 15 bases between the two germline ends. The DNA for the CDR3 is TGTGCCAGTAGTACCATTACAGGGAACAACAATGAGCAGTTCTTC. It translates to CASSTITGNNNEQFF. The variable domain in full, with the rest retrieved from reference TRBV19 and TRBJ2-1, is DGGITQSPKYLFRKEGQNVTLSCEQNLNHDAMYWYRQDPGQGLRLIYYSQIVNDFQKGDIAEGYSVSREKKESFPLTVTSAQKNPTAFYLCASSTITGNNNEQFFGPGTRLTVL.

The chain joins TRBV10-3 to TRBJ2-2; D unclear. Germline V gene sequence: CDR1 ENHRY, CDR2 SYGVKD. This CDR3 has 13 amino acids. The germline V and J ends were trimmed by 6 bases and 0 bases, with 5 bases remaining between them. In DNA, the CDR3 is TGTGCCATCAGACCGGCGAACACCGGGGAGCTGTTTTTT. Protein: CAIRPANTGELFF.

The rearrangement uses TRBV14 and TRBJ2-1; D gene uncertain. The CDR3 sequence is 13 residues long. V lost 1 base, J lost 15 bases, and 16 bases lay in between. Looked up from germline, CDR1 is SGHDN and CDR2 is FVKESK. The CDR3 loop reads CASSQGNQDSRFF. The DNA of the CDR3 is TGTGCCAGCAGCCAAGGGAACCAGGATAGTAGGTTCTTC.

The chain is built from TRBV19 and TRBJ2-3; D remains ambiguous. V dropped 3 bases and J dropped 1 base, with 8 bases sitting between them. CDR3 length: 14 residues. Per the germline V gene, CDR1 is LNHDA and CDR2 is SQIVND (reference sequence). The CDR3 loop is CASSIAPGTDTQYF. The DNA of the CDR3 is TGTGCCAGTAGTATTGCACCAGGCACAGATACGCAGTATTTT.

DNA of the CDR3: TGTGCCAGCAGGGCGGGGCAGCGGCAAGAGACCCAGTACTTC. Translated, it gives CASRAGQRQETQYF. The chain has TRBV28 and TRBJ2-5; D possibly corresponds to TRBD2 (6 bases). V lost 6 bases, J lost 2 bases, and 13 bases lay in between. Germline V lookup: CDR1 MDHEN, CDR2 SYDVKM. The CDR3 runs 14 residues.

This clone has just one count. Written as DNA, the CDR3 is TGTGCCAGCACGCAGACCTACGAGCAGTACTTC. Translation gives CASTQTYEQYF. V is TRBV6-1 and J is TRBJ2-7; unclear D gene. Trimming took off 7 bases at V and 2 bases at J, with 6 bases between the two ends. The CDR3 is 11 amino acids. CDR1 is MNHNS and CDR2 is SASEGT in the germline V gene.

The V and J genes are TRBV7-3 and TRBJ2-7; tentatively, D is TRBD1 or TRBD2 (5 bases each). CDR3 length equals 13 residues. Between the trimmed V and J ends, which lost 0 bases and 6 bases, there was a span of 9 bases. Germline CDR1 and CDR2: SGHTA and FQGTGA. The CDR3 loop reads CASSLTGDSEQYF. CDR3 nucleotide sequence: TGTGCCAGCAGCTTAACGGGAGACAGCGAGCAGTACTTC.

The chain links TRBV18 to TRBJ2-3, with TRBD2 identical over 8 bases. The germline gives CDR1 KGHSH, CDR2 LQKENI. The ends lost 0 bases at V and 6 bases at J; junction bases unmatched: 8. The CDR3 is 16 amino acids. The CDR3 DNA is TGTGCCAGCTCACCACCGAATGCGGGGGGCCAGGATACGCAGTATTTT. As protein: CASSPPNAGGQDTQYF.

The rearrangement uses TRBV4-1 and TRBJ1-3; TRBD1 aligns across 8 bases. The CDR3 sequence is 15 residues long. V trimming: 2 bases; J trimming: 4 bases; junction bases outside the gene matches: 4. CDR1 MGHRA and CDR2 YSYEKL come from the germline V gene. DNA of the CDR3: TGCGCCAGCAGCCAACCAGGGGGCCCCGGAAACACCATATATTTT. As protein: CASSQPGGPGNTIYF.

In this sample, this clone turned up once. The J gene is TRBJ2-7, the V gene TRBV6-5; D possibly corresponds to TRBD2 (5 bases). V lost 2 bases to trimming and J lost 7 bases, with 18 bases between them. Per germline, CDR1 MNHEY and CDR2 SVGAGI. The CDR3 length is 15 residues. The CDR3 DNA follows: TGTGCCAGCAGTTACCTGCCGTGGACTGTCGGGGAGCAGTACTTC. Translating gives CASSYLPWTVGEQYF.

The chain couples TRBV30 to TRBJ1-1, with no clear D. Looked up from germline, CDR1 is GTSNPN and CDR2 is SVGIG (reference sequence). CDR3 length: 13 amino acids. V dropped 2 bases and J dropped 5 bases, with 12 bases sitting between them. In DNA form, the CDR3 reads TGTGCCTGGAGTAACGTCGGCCCAACTGAAGCTTTCTTT. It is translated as CAWSNVGPTEAFF. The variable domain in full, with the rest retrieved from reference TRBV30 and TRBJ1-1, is SQTIHQWPATLVQPVGSPLSLECTVEGTSNPNLYWYRQAAGRGLQLLFYSVGIGQISSEVPQNLSASRPQDRQFILSSKKLLLSDSGFYLCAWSNVGPTEAFFGQGTRLTVV.

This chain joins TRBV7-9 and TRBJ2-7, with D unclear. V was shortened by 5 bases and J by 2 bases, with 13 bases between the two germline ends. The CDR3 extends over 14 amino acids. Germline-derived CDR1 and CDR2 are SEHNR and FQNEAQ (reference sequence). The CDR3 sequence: CASSPQTQPYEQYF. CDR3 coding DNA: TGTGCCAGCAGCCCGCAGACACAGCCCTACGAGCAGTACTTC. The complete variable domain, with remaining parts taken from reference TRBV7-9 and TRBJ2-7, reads DTGVSQNPRHKITKRGQNVTFRCDPISEHNRLYWYRQTLGQGPEFLTYFQNEAQLEKSRLLSDRFSAERPKGSFSTLEIQRTEQGDSAMYLCASSPQTQPYEQYFGPGTRLTVT.

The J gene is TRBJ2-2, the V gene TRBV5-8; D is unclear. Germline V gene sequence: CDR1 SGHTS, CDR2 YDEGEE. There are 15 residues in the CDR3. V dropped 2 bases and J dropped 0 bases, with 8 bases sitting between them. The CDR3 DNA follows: TGTGCCAGCAGCTTCGGTCCTTCGAACACCGGGGAGCTGTTTTTT. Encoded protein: CASSFGPSNTGELFF.

The CDR3 DNA follows: TGCGCCAGCAGCAGAAGGTTGGGGTCTCTAAATCGGAGAAGGGACACTGAAGCTTTCTTT. It translates to CASSRRLGSLNRRRDTEAFF. The genes are TRBV5-1 and TRBJ1-1; D remains ambiguous. V dropped 4 bases and J dropped 3 bases, with 31 bases sitting between them. This CDR3 has 20 amino acids. CDR1 and CDR2 from the germline V gene are SGHRS and YFSETQ.